The text below deals with one T cell receptor (beta chain). The antigen is undetermined. The DNA ends 3 residues before the CDR3 does, and the rest of the CDR3 is filled in from the germline J gene. These data originate in a study of T cell clonality in common variable immunodeficiency. Broader study findings: Common variable immunodeficiency TCR beta sequences reportedly had fewer deletions and N-nucleotide insertions.

The table came from immunoSEQ multiplex PCR; TCRdb's copy has only in-frame clones and leaves some out. The sample has tens of thousands of clones, none seen only once. Per germline, CDR1 SGHVS and CDR2 FNYEAQ. The V end lost 0 bases, the J end lost 8 bases, and 17 bases lay between the germline ends. The CDR3 runs 16 residues. The specimen was peripheral blood mononuclear cells. The sequence was collected from a person between 18 and 69 years old in good health. V gene TRBV7-6 combines with J gene TRBJ2-1; no reliable D call. CDR3 loop: CASSLAPIDFKDEQFF. Partial CDR3 DNA: TGTGCCAGCAGCTTAGCGCCTATCGACTTCAAGGATGAG.